The next 8 T cell receptor beta chains were all read from a single sample in a study of technical replicates of blood from a few donors. Repertoires were generated with immunoSEQ multiplex PCR, while TCRdb's copy carries only in-frame clones and drops some. The sample lists 70,000 to 95,000 clones, 95% occurring once. Material: T cells isolated from PBMCs. The source of these receptors is a human donor in good health.

This chain links TRBV28 with TRBJ1-5; D gene uncertain. This CDR3 contains 17 residues. Per the germline V gene, CDR1 is MDHEN and CDR2 is SYDVKM. The V end was cut by 2 bases, the J end by 6 bases, with 20 bases between. The CDR3 sequence: CASSLESPGSGGQPQHF. DNA for the CDR3: TGTGCCAGCAGTTTAGAATCCCCCGGATCGGGAGGTCAGCCCCAGCATTTT. Full variable domain (rest looked up from reference TRBV28 and TRBJ1-5): DVKVTQSSRYLVKRTGEKVFLECVQDMDHENMFWYRQDPGLGLRLIYFSYDVKMKEKGDIPEGYSVSREKKERFSLILESASTNQTSMYLCASSLESPGSGGQPQHFGDGTRLSIL.

The genes are TRBV7-9 and TRBJ1-3; D possibly corresponds to TRBD1 (5 bases). In germline, CDR1 is SEHNR, CDR2 FQNEAQ (reference sequence). There are 15 residues in the CDR3. Trimming took 5 bases from V and 4 from J, leaving 15 bases between them. The CDR3 loop reads CASSPEGTGGNTIYF. CDR3 in DNA: TGTGCCAGCAGCCCGGAGGGGACGGGAGGAAACACCATATATTTT.

The chain recombines TRBV7-8 with TRBJ2-7; D unresolved. The V gene's germline CDR1 is SGHVS and CDR2 FQNEAQ. The CDR3 has 15 residues. Trimming shortened V by 7 bases and J by 2 bases, and 18 bases separated the two germline ends. The DNA for the CDR3 is TGTGCCAGCACCCCAGACAACTCAGCAGCCTACGAGCAGTACTTC. As protein: CASTPDNSAAYEQYF.

The chain has TRBV28 and TRBJ2-7, with TRBD1 matching over 10 bases. Germline V gives CDR1 MDHEN, CDR2 SYDVKM. CDR3 length equals 15 residues. Trimming cost V 4 bases and J 2 bases; bases outside gene matches: 5. The CDR3 sequence is CASSSAGQGAYEQYF. CDR3 DNA sequence: TGTGCCAGCAGTTCCGCCGGACAGGGGGCCTACGAGCAGTACTTC.

This chain uses TRBV2 with TRBJ1-3, with D maybe TRBD1 (5 bases). Deletions cut 8 bases from V and 3 bases from J, with 17 bases between. This CDR3 is 15 amino acids long. CDR1 and CDR2 (germline): SNHLY, FYNNEI. CDR3 DNA: TGTGCCAGCGGTATGACAGCTCGAGGTGGAAACACCATATATTTT. Residues: CASGMTARGGNTIYF.

The chain is built from TRBV9 and TRBJ2-3; possible D gene TRBD1, 5 bases. The CDR3 is 16 residues long. V lost 3 bases and J 0 bases, leaving 14 bases between the germline ends. Germline assignment: CDR1 SGDLS and CDR2 YYNGEE. The CDR3 loop is CASSGSRGFSTDTQYF. The DNA of the CDR3 is TGTGCCAGCAGCGGATCAAGGGGTTTTAGCACAGATACGCAGTATTTT.

The gene calls are TRBV30 and TRBJ1-5; D may be TRBD1 (5 bases). This CDR3 comprises 14 residues. V was pared by 3 bases and J by 4 bases, with 13 bases between. Germline CDR1 reads GTSNPN; CDR2 reads SVGIG (reference sequence). CDR3 sequence: CAWSGGGVNQPQHF. The CDR3 coding sequence is TGTGCCTGGAGCGGGGGAGGGGTTAATCAGCCCCAGCATTTT.

J is TRBJ2-4 and V is TRBV27; no reliable D call. The CDR3 is 14 residues long. Germline V gene lookup returns CDR1 MNHEY and CDR2 SMNVEV (reference sequence). Trimming removed 6 bases at V and 0 bases at J, with 9 bases between. Here the CDR3 reads CASSSVLAKNIQYF. The DNA for the CDR3 is TGTGCCAGCAGCTCAGTCCTAGCCAAAAACATTCAGTACTTC.